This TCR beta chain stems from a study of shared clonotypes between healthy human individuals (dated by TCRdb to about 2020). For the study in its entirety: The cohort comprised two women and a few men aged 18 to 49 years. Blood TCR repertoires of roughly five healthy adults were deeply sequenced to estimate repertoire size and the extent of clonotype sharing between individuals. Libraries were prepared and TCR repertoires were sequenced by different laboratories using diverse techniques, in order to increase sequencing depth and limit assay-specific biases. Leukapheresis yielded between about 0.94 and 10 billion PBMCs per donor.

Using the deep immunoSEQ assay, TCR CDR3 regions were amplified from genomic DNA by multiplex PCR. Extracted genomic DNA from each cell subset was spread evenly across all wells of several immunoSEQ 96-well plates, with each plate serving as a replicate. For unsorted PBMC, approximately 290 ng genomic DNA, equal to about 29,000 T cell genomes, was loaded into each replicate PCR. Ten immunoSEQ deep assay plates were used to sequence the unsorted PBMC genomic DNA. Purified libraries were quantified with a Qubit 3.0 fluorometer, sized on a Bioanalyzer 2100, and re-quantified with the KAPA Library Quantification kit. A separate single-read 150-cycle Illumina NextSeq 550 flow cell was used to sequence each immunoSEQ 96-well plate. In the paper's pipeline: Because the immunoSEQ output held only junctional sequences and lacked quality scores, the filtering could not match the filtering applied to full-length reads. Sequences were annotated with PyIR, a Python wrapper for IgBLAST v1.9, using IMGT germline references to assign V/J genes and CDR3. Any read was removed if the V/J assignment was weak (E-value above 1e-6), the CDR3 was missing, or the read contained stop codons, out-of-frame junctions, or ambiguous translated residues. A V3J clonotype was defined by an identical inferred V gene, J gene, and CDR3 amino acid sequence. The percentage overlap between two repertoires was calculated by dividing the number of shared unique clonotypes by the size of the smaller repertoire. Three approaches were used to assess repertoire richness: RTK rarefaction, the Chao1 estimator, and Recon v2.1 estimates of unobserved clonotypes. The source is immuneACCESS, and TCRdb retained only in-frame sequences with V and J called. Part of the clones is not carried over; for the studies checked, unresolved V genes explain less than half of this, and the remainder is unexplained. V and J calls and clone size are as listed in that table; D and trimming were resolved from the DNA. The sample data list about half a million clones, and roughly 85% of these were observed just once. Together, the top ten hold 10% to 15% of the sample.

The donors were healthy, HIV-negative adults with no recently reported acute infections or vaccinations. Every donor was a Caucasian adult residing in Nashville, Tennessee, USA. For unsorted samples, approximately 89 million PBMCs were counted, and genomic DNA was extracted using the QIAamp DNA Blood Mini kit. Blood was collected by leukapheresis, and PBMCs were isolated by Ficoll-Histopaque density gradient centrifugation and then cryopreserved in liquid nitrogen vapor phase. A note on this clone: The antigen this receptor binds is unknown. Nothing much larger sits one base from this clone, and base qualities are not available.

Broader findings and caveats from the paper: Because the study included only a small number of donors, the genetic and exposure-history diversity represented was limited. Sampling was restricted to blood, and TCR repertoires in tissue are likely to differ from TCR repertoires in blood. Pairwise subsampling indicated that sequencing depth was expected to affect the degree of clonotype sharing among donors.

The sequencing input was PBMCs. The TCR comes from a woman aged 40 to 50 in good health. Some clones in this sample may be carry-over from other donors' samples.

The nucleotides are TGTGCCAGCAGCCAAGATAAGGGAATGTACGAGCAGTACTTC. This translates into CASSQDKGMYEQYF. The chain is assembled from TRBV4-2 and TRBJ2-7; the D gene cannot be resolved reliably. The CDR3 sequence holds 14 residues, the cysteine and phenylalanine included. Only the CDR3 portion is preserved as DNA: 42 bases, with reading frame beginning at the first base. Sequences LGHNA (CDR1) and YNFKEQ (CDR2) are obtained from the germline V gene. Trimming takes 0 bases from V and 4 bases from J, and the germline ends sit 10 bases apart.